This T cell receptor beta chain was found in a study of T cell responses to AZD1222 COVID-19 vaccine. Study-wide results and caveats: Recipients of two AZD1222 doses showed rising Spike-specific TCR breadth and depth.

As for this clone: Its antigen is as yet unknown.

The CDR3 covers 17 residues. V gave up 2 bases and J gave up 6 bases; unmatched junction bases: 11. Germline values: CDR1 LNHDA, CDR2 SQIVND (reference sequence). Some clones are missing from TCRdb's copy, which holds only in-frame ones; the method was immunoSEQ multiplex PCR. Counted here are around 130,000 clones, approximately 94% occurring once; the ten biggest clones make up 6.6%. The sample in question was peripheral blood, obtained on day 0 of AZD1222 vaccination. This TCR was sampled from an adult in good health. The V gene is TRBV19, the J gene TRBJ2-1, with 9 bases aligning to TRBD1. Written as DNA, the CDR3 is TGTGCCAGTAGTATAAAGGGCAGACAGGGGGAGGGCAATGAGCAGTTCTTC. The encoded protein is CASSIKGRQGEGNEQFF.